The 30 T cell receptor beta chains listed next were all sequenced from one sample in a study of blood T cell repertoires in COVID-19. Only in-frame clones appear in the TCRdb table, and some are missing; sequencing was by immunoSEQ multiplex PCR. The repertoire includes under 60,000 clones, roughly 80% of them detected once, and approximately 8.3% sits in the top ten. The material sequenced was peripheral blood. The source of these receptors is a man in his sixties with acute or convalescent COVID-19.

CDR3 nucleotide sequence: TGTGCCAGTAGTATGGACAGGGGGAACACTGAAGCTTTCTTT. Its translation: CASSMDRGNTEAFF. The chain employs TRBV19 and TRBJ1-1; 9 bases are a match to TRBD1. The CDR3 is made up of 14 amino acids. CDR1 and CDR2 (germline): LNHDA, SQIVND (reference sequence). V was pared by 3 bases and J by 1 base, with 0 bases of the junction left unmatched.

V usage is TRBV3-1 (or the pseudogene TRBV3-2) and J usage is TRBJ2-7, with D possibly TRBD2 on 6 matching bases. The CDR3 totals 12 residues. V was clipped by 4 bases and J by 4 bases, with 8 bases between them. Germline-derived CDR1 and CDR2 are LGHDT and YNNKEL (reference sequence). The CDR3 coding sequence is TGTGCCAGCAGCCCGGGACTTTACGAGCAGTACTTC. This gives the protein CASSPGLYEQYF.

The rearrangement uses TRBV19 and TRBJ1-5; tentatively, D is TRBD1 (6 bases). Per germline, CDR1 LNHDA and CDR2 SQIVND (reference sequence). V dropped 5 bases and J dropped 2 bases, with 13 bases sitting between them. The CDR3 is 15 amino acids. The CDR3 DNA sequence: TGTGCCAGTAGTGCCAGGGGTACGGGCAATCAGCCCCAGCATTTT. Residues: CASSARGTGNQPQHF.

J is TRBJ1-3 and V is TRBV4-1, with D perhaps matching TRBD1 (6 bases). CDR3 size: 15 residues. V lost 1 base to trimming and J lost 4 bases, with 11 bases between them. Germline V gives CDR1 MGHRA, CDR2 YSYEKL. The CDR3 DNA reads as TGCGCCAGCAGCCAAGTGCGGACAGACGGAAACACCATATATTTT. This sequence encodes CASSQVRTDGNTIYF.

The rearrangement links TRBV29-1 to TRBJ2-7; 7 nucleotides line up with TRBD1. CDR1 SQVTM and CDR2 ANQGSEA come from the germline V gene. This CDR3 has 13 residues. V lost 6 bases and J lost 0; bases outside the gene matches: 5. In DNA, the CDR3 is TGCAGCGTGGGACAGACCCACTCCTACGAGCAGTACTTC. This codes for CSVGQTHSYEQYF.

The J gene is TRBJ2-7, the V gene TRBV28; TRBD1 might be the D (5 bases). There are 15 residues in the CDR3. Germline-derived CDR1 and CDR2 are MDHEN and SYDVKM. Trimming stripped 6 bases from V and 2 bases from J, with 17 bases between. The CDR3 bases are TGTGCCAGCAGCCCAGGGTATGACACGACCTACGAGCAGTACTTC. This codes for CASSPGYDTTYEQYF.

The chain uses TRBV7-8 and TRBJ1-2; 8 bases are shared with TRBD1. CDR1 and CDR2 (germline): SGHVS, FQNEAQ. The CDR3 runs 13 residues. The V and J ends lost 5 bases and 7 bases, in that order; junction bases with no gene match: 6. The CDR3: CASSPGQGGGYTF. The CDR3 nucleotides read TGTGCCAGCAGCCCCGGACAGGGAGGTGGCTACACCTTC.

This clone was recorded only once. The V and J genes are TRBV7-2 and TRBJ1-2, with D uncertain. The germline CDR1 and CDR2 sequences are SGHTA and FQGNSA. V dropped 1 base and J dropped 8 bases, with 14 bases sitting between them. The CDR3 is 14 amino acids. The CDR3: CASSLVATGVGYTF. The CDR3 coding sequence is TGTGCCAGCAGCTTAGTTGCCACCGGGGTAGGCTACACCTTC.

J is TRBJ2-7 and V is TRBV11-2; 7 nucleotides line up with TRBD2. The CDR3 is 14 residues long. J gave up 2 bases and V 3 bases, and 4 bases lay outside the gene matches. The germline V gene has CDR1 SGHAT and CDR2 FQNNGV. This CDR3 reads CASSFGGITYEQYF. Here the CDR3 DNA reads TGTGCCAGCAGCTTCGGGGGGATAACCTACGAGCAGTACTTC. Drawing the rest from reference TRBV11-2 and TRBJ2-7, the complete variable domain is EAGVAQSPRYKIIEKRQSVAFWCNPISGHATLYWYQQILGQGPKLLIQFQNNGVVDDSQLPKDRFSAERLKGVDSTLKIQPAKLEDSAVYLCASSFGGITYEQYFGPGTRLTVT.

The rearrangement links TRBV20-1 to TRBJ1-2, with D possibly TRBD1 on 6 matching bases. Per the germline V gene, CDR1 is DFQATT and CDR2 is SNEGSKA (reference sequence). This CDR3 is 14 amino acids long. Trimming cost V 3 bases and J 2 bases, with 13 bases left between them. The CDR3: CSASGGRRNYGYTF. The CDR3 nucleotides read TGCAGTGCTAGTGGGGGGCGTAGGAACTATGGCTACACCTTC.

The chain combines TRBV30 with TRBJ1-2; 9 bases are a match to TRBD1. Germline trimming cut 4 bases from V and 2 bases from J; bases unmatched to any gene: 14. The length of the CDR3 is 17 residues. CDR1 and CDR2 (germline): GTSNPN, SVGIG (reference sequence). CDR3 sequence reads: CAWTTPGQGGGNYGYTF. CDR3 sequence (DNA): TGTGCCTGGACTACCCCGGGACAGGGCGGGGGGAACTATGGCTACACCTTC.

CDR3 residues: CASSVEGVNTEAFF. In nucleotides, the CDR3 is TGTGCCAGCAGCGTGGAAGGGGTGAACACTGAAGCTTTCTTT. The rearrangement joins TRBV9 to TRBJ1-1; a weak D match, TRBD1 (5 bases). Germline CDR1 is SGDLS and CDR2 is YYNGEE. The CDR3 is 14 amino acids. V gave up 2 bases and J gave up 0 bases, with 8 bases separating them.

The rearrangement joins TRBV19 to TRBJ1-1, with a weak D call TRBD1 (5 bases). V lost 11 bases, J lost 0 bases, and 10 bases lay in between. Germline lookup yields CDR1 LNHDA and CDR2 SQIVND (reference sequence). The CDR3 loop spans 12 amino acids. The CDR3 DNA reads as TGTGCCGCGGGACTCATGAACACTGAAGCTTTCTTT. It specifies CAAGLMNTEAFF.

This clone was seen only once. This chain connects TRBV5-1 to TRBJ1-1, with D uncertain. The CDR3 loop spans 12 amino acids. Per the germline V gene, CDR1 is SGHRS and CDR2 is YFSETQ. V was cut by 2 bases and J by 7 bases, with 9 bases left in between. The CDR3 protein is CASSFMSGEAFF. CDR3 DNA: TGCGCCAGCAGCTTCATGAGCGGTGAAGCTTTCTTT.

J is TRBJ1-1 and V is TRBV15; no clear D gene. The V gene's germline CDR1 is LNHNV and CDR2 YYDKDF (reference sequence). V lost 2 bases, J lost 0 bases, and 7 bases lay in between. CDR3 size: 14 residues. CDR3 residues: CATSRPVMNTEAFF. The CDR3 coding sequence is TGTGCCACCAGCAGACCAGTCATGAACACTGAAGCTTTCTTT.

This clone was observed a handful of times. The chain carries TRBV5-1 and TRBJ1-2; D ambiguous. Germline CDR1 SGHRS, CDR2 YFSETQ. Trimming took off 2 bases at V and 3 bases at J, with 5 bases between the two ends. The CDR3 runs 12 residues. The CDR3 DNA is TGCGCCAGCAGCTTACAGCACTATGGCTACACCTTC. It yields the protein CASSLQHYGYTF. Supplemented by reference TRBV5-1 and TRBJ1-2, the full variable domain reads KAGVTQTPRYLIKTRGQQVTLSCSPISGHRSVSWYQQTPGQGLQFLFEYFSETQRNKGNFPGRFSGRQFSNSRSEMNVSTLELGDSALYLCASSLQHYGYTFGSGTRLTVV.

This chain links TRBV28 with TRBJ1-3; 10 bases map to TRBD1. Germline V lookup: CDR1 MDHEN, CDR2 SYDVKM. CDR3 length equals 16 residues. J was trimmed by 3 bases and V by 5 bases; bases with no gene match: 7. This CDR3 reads CASSAPGQGFGNTIYF. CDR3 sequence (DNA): TGTGCCAGCAGTGCACCGGGACAGGGGTTTGGAAACACCATATATTTT.

The CDR3 bases are TGTGCCGAGTCGGACAGGAGAAACTATGGCTACACCTTC. This sequence encodes CAESDRRNYGYTF. The rearrangement uses TRBV30 and TRBJ1-2; 7 positions match TRBD1. CDR3 length: 13 residues. Trimming took 8 bases from V and 2 from J; bases not matched to a gene: 8. Per germline, CDR1 GTSNPN and CDR2 SVGIG (reference sequence). The full variable domain, with the rest looked up from reference TRBV30 and TRBJ1-2, is SQTIHQWPATLVQPVGSPLSLECTVEGTSNPNLYWYRQAAGRGLQLLFYSVGIGQISSEVPQNLSASRPQDRQFILSSKKLLLSDSGFYLCAESDRRNYGYTFGSGTRLTVV.

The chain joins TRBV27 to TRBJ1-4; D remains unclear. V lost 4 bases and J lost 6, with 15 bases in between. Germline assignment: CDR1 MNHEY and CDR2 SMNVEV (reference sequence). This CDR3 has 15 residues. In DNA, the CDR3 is TGTGCCAGCAGTTCCCCCTGGGCGGGTGATGAAAAACTGTTTTTT. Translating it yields CASSSPWAGDEKLFF.

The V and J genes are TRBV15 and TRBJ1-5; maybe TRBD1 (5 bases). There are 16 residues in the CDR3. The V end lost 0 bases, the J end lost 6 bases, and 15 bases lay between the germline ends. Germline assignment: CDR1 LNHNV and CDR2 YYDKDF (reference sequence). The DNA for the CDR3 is TGTGCCACCAGCAGAGATCGGCAGATCGGGGGTCAGCCCCAGCATTTT. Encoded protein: CATSRDRQIGGQPQHF.

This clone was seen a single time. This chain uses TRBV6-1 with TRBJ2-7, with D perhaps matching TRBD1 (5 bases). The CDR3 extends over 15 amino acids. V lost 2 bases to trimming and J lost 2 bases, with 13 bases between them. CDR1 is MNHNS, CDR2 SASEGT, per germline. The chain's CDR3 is CASSERGPGTYEQYF. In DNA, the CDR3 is TGTGCCAGCAGTGAACGCGGTCCAGGGACCTACGAGCAGTACTTC.

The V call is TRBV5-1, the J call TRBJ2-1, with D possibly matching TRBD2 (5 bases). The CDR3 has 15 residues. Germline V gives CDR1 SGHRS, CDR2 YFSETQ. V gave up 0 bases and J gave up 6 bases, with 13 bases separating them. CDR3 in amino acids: CASSLVRTAVNEQFF. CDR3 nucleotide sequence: TGCGCCAGCAGCTTGGTGCGGACTGCCGTCAATGAGCAGTTCTTC.

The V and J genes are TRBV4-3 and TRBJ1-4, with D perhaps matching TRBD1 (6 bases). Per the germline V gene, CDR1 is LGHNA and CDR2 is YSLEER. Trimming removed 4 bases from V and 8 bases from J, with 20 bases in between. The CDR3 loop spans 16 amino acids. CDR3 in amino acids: CASSPRRGGMVEKLFF. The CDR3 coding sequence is TGCGCCAGCAGCCCACGGAGGGGGGGGATGGTAGAAAAACTGTTTTTT.

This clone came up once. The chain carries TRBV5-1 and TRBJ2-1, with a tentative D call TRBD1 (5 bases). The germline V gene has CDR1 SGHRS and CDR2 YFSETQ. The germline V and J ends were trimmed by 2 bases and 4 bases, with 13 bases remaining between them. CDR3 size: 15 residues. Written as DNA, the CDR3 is TGCGCCAGCAGCTTTGGTGCAGGGCCGTACAATGAGCAGTTCTTC. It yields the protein CASSFGAGPYNEQFF.

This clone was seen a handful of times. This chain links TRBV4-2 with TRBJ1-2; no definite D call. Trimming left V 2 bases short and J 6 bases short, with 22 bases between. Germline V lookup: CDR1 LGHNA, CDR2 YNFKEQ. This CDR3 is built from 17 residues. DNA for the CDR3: TGTGCCAGCAGCCAAATCGATAGAAGATTCACGGCGGATGGCTACACCTTC. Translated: CASSQIDRRFTADGYTF.

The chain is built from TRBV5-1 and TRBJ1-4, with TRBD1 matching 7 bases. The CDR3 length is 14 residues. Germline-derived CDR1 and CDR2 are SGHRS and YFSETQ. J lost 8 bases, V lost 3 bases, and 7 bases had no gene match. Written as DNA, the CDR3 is TGCGCCAGCAGCTCAGGGGGTTCGCCCGAAAAACTGTTTTTT. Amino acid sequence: CASSSGGSPEKLFF.

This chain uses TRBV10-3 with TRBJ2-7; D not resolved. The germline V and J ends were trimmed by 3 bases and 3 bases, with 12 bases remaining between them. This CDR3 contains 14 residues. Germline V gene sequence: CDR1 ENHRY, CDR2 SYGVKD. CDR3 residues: CAISESNNYYEQYF. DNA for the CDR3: TGTGCCATCAGTGAATCAAACAACTACTACGAGCAGTACTTC.

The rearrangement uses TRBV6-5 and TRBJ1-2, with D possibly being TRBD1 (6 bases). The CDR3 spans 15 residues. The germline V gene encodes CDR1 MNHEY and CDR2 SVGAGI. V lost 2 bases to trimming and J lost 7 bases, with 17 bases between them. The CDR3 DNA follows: TGTGCCAGCAGTTACGCCCTAGGCAGGGGTGCTGGCTACACCTTC. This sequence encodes CASSYALGRGAGYTF.

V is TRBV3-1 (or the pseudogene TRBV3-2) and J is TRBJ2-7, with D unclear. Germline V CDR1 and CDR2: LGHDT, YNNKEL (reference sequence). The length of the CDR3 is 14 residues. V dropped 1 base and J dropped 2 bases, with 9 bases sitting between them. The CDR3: CASSQGASTYEQYF. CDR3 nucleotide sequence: TGTGCCAGCAGCCAAGGGGCGTCGACCTACGAGCAGTACTTC.

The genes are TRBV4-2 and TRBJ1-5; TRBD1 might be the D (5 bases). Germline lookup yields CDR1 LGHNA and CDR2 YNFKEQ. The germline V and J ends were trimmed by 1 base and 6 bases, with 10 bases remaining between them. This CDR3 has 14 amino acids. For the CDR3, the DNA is TGTGCCAGCAGCCAAGGGGAGGGGCCTCAGCCCCAGCATTTT. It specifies CASSQGEGPQPQHF.